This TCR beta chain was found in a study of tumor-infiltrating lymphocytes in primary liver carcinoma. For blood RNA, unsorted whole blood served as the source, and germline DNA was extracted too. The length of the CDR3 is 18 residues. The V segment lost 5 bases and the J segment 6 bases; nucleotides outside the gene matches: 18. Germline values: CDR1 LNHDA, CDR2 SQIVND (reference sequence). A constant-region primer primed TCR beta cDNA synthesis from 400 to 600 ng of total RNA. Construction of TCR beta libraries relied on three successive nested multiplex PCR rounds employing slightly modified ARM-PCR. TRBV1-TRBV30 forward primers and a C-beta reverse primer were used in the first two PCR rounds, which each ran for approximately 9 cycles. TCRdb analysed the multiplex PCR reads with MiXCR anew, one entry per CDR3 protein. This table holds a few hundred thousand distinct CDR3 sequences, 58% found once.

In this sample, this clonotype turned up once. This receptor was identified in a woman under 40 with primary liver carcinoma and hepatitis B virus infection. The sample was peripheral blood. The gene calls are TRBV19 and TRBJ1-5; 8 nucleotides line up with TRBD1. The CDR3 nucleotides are TGTGCCAGTAGTGCCGGACACGGACAGGGAGGATTGGGTCAGCCCCAGCATTTT. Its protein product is CASSAGHGQGGLGQPQHF.